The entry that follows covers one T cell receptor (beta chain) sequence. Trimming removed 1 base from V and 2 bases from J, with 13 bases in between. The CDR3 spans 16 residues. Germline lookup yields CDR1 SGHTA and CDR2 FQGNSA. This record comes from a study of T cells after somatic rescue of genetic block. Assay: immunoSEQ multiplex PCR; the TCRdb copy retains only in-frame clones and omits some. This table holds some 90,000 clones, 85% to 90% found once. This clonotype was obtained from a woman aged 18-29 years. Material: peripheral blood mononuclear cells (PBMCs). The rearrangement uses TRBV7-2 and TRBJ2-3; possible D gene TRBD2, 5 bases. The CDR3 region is CASSLVSSHNTDTQYF. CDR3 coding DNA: TGTGCCAGCAGCTTAGTCTCTAGCCACAACACAGATACGCAGTATTTT.